The rows below give T cell receptor beta chains drawn from one sample of a study of T cell clonotyping in hematopoietic cell transplantation. The method was immunoSEQ multiplex PCR; TCRdb's version includes in-frame clones alone and lacks a portion of them. The data contain more than 12,000 clones, about nine tenths of them singletons. This sample comprised PBMCs, obtained 100 days after allogeneic stem cell transplant. The receptor set was obtained from a male patient in his fifties who had an allogeneic stem cell transplant from an unrelated donor, so T cells may come from the graft donor. Some clones in this sample may be carry-over from other donors' samples. The CDR3 runs from the conserved cysteine through the conserved F or W. A D gene is named only where the DNA matches it firmly. Some rows have no size entry. The others give once, few or many, or a class for an expanded clone.

abundance	d_gene	v_gene	j_gene	CDR3nt	CDR3aa
once	-	TRBV5-1	TRBJ2-3	TGCGCCAGCAGGGGACGGACTAGCACAGATACGCAGTATTTT	CASRGRTSTDTQYF
-	-	TRBV15	TRBJ2-5	TGTGCCACCAGGGCGGGTATCCAGACGACCCAGTACTTC	CATRAGIQTTQYF
-	-	TRBV10-2	TRBJ1-6	TGCGCCAGCGCTCCCATCAGGGAAGGGGGATCACCCCTCCACTTT	CASAPIREGGSPLHF
-	-	TRBV9	TRBJ2-2	TGTGCCAGCAGCGTTCCATCATTGATCACAAACACCGGGGAGCTGTTTTTT	CASSVPSLITNTGELFF
-	-	TRBV9	TRBJ2-1	TGTGCCAGCAGCCCATTACTCCACAATGAGCAGTTCTTC	CASSPLLHNEQFF
-	TRBD1	TRBV4-1	TRBJ1-4	TGCGCCAGCAGCCAAACGCCGATTTTCCGGGACAGGGTTCTCATAGAAAAACTGTTTTTT	CASSQTPIFRDRVLIEKLFF
few	-	TRBV5-4	TRBJ2-7	TGTGCCAGCAGCTTACGGGAGGGGGCGGAGCAGTACTTC	CASSLREGAEQYF
-	-	TRBV19	TRBJ2-7	TGTGCCAGTAGTACTCTCCAAGGACACTACGAGCAGTACTTC	CASSTLQGHYEQYF
-	TRBD1	TRBV2	TRBJ2-1	TGTGCCAGCATGAGGGGGCTGGGATGGAATGAGCAGTTCTTC	CASMRGLGWNEQFF
-	-	TRBV9	TRBJ1-2	TGTGCCAGCAGCGTAGTGGACTCAACGGGTGGCTACACCTTC	CASSVVDSTGGYTF
-	-	TRBV5-1	TRBJ2-7	TGCGCCAGCAGCTTCACCCCGGGCGAGCAGTACTTC	CASSFTPGEQYF
once	TRBD2	TRBV7-3	TRBJ2-7	TGTGCCAGCAGCCCCGGGGGAGCGGGAGCCGTAGGTGGGCAGTACTTC	CASSPGGAGAVGGQYF
-	TRBD2	TRBV9	TRBJ2-1	TGTGCCAGCAGCGTGGTGGGAGGGCCAGTTGAGCAGTTCTTC	CASSVVGGPVEQFF
-	TRBD2	TRBV19	TRBJ2-7	TGTGCCAGTAGTATGGCGGGGGGCGGTAGGGAGCAGTACTTC	CASSMAGGGREQYF
-	TRBD2	TRBV5-5	TRBJ2-3	TGTGCCAGCAGACAACTAGCGGGGGCCACAGATACGCAGTATTTT	CASRQLAGATDTQYF
-	-	TRBV27	TRBJ1-2	TGTGCCAGCAGTTTATCGTACAGGACTAACTATGGCTACACCTTC	CASSLSYRTNYGYTF
-	-	TRBV4-2	TRBJ2-2	TGTGCCAGCAGCCTAAACAGGGTGGCCGGGGAGCTGTTTTTT	CASSLNRVAGELFF
-	-	TRBV27	TRBJ1-1	TGTGCCAGCACCCTTGCCTTTGGGGTGAACACTGAAGCTTTCTTT	CASTLAFGVNTEAFF
few	TRBD1	TRBV9	TRBJ2-3	TGTGCCAGCAGACGACAGGGGCAGGGGGATACGCAGTATTTT	CASRRQGQGDTQYF
-	-	TRBV11-1	TRBJ2-1	TGTGCCAGCAGCTTGGGGCAGGGTGGTGTGAATGAGCAGTTCTTC	CASSLGQGGVNEQFF
-	-	TRBV27	TRBJ1-4	TGTGCCAGCAGTCCAAGTGCGAGATTTCCTCCAACTAATGAAAAACTGTTTTTT	CASSPSARFPPTNEKLFF
once	TRBD1	TRBV5-1	TRBJ2-2	TGCGCCAGCAGCGCCGGACAGGGGGCCTCCGGGGAGCTGTTTTTT	CASSAGQGASGELFF
-	-	TRBV5-4	TRBJ2-1	TGTGCCAGCAGCCCACGGGGTGCAAATGAGCAGTTCTTC	CASSPRGANEQFF
-	TRBD1	TRBV5-8	TRBJ1-1	TGTGCCAGGAGGAACAGGGGCGGGAACACTGAAGCTTTCTTT	CARRNRGGNTEAFF
-	TRBD1	TRBV19	TRBJ2-7	TGTGCCAGTAGTACCACAGGGGGCCACGAGCAGTACTTC	CASSTTGGHEQYF
-	TRBD2	TRBV19	TRBJ2-3	TGTGCCAGTAGTGCCGGGGGGTGGGATACGCAGTATTTT	CASSAGGWDTQYF
-	-	TRBV6-1	TRBJ2-1	TGTGCCAGCGCGGCGGAAGGGGGTTACAATGAGCAGTTCTTC	CASAAEGGYNEQFF
once	TRBD2	TRBV19	TRBJ2-3	TGTGCCAGTAGTATAGTTCGGGGGGGTGCCTTGTATACGCAGTATTTT	CASSIVRGGALYTQYF
-	-	TRBV27	TRBJ1-2	TGTGCCAGCAGTTTACGGGCGGCGGCTAACTATGGCTACACCTTC	CASSLRAAANYGYTF
-	-	TRBV2	TRBJ1-2	TGTGCCAGCAGTTCCACAGGGCGAGGCTACACCTTC	CASSSTGRGYTF
-	-	TRBV27	TRBJ2-7	TGTGCCAGCGCCTTGACGTCCGGGACTCAGGCCTACGAGCAGTACTTC	CASALTSGTQAYEQYF
-	TRBD2	TRBV5-6	TRBJ2-5	TGTGCCAGCAACCCCAGGGCTAGCGGGGACGGAGAGACCCAGTACTTC	CASNPRASGDGETQYF
few	-	TRBV9	TRBJ1-2	TGTGCCAGCAGCGCAGGGGTGAGTTCGAGCTATGGCTACACCTTC	CASSAGVSSSYGYTF
once	TRBD1	TRBV27	TRBJ1-5	TGTGCCAGCAGTTTATACGGGACAGGGGCGAACAATCAGCCCCAGCATTTT	CASSLYGTGANNQPQHF
once	-	TRBV2	TRBJ2-5	TGTGCCAGCAGTCCTACTCTTGGCCCATACTTC	CASSPTLGPYF
-	-	TRBV28	TRBJ1-4	TGTGCCAGCAGATTGGGAGATGAAAAACTGTTTTTT	CASRLGDEKLFF
-	-	TRBV7-9	TRBJ2-2	TGTGCCAGCAGCTTTTCCCCATCGAACACCGGGGAGCTGTTTTTT	CASSFSPSNTGELFF
-	-	TRBV21-1	TRBJ2-1	-	CASIFGGGSYNEQFF
-	-	TRBV7-8	TRBJ2-3	TGTGCCAGCAGCTTAACCTTTAGCACAGATACGCAGTATTTT	CASSLTFSTDTQYF
-	TRBD2	TRBV7-2	TRBJ2-7	TGTGCCAGCAGCTTATATGCTAGCGGCTCCTACGAGCAGTACTTC	CASSLYASGSYEQYF
-	TRBD1	TRBV14	TRBJ1-2	TGTGCCAGCAGCCAAGGGTCCCCAGGGGGTTTCTATGGCTACACCTTC	CASSQGSPGGFYGYTF
-	-	TRBV7-3	TRBJ1-5	TGTGCCAGCAGCTCCCGACAGGTCAATCAGCCCCAGCATTTT	CASSSRQVNQPQHF
-	TRBD2	TRBV7-9	TRBJ2-7	TGTGCCAGACAAAGAAAGCGGGAGCGCTCCTACGAGCAGTACTTC	CARQRKRERSYEQYF
-	TRBD1	TRBV4-1	TRBJ1-1	TGCGCCAGCAGCCAAGATACAGGGGTAGTACGCAAAGCTTTCTTT	CASSQDTGVVRKAFF
-	-	TRBV20-1	TRBJ2-1	TGCAGTGCTTCCCGGGGCTATGAGCAGTTCTTC	CSASRGYEQFF
-	-	TRBV14	TRBJ2-2	TGTGCCAGCAGCCAAGGGTGGCCGAACACCGGGGAGCTGTTTTTT	CASSQGWPNTGELFF
-	-	TRBV6-4	TRBJ1-1	TGTGCCAGCAGTCCCTTCGGGTCAGGCACTGAAGCTTTCTTT	CASSPFGSGTEAFF
-	-	TRBV5-1	TRBJ2-7	TGCGCCAGCAGCTTGTTGGCAGGAACCAACCACGAGCAGTACTTC	CASSLLAGTNHEQYF
-	-	TRBV5-8	TRBJ1-2	TGTGCCAGCAGCGGAGCAGGGCCCTATGGCTACACCTTC	CASSGAGPYGYTF
-	-	TRBV14	TRBJ1-1	TGTGCCAGCAGCCAAGTCCGGGAGATTAACACTGAAGCTTTCTTT	CASSQVREINTEAFF
-	-	TRBV7-2	TRBJ2-2	TGTGCCAGCAGCTTTAGCGGCCGGGCCACCGGGGAGCTGTTTTTT	CASSFSGRATGELFF
-	TRBD2	TRBV7-2	TRBJ2-5	TGTGCCAGCAGCTTACGTAGACTAGCGGTTCAAGAGACCCAGTACTTC	CASSLRRLAVQETQYF
-	-	TRBV9	TRBJ2-7	TGTGCCAGCAGCGCCGGGACCCGCTACGAGCAGTACTTC	CASSAGTRYEQYF
-	TRBD1	TRBV2	TRBJ1-5	TGTGCCAGCAGTCTAACAGGGGGCAAGAGTCAGCCCCAGCATTTT	CASSLTGGKSQPQHF
-	TRBD1	TRBV4-1	TRBJ2-5	TGCGCCAGCAGCTCTGAAAGGGACGGACAGGGGCTGGTTCTGACCCAGTACTTC	CASSSERDGQGLVLTQYF
once	TRBD1	TRBV10-2	TRBJ1-3	TGCGCCAGCAGTGACTTTGGTCCGGGACAGGGCTCTGGAAACACCATATATTTT	CASSDFGPGQGSGNTIYF
-	-	TRBV19	TRBJ2-1	TGTGCCAGTACCCCCGAAGATAGGGGAATAAATGAGCAGTTCTTC	CASTPEDRGINEQFF
-	-	TRBV9	TRBJ2-7	TGTGCCAGCAGCGCCTGGGAATTTTCCAACGAGCAGTACTTC	CASSAWEFSNEQYF
-	TRBD1	TRBV5-4	TRBJ1-2	TGTGCCAGCAGCTTAGGACAGGCAGACTATGGCTACACCTTC	CASSLGQADYGYTF
-	TRBD2	TRBV15	TRBJ2-7	TGTGCCACCAGCAGGCGGGGGGCGGGAACCACCTACGAGCAGTACTTC	CATSRRGAGTTYEQYF